These 26 T cell receptor beta chains were sequenced from one sample in a study of cytomegalovirus exposure and HLA in healthy donors. This PCR relied on a set of 60 Vbeta primers and 13 Jbeta primers. Method: immunoSEQ multiplex PCR; TCRdb's copy keeps in-frame clones and lacks some. The sample includes about 96,000 clones, 65% to 80% of them seen just once. Material: PBMCs. The receptors originated from a female donor in good health and CMV-seropositive.

Here the CDR3 DNA reads TGTGCCAGCATTCCGGACAGGGATCAGCCCCAGCATTTT. Translated, it gives CASIPDRDQPQHF. The chain joins TRBV2 to TRBJ1-5; 8 positions match TRBD1. Germline V gives CDR1 SNHLY, CDR2 FYNNEI. The CDR3 runs 13 residues. Trimming took 7 bases from V and 5 from J; bases not matched to a gene: 4.

This clone was observed a handful of times. The J gene is TRBJ1-2, the V gene TRBV30, with D perhaps TRBD1 (6 bases). The CDR3 covers 13 residues. Trimming removed 2 bases at V and 6 bases at J, with 13 bases between. Germline CDR1 GTSNPN, CDR2 SVGIG (reference sequence). The CDR3 DNA is TGTGCCTGGAGTTCAACAGGGTTCGATGGCTACACCTTC. This sequence encodes CAWSSTGFDGYTF.

The chain links TRBV6-5 to TRBJ1-2; the match to TRBD1 covers 9 bases. Germline assignment: CDR1 MNHEY and CDR2 SVGAGI. This CDR3 region has 14 residues. Trimming at V came to 4 bases and at J to 4 bases, leaving 4 bases not matched to a gene. CDR3 bases: TGTGCCAGCAGTTCGGGACAGGGATCCTATGGCTACACCTTC. Translation: CASSSGQGSYGYTF.

This chain links TRBV29-1 with TRBJ2-7; 10 bases are shared with TRBD1. The CDR3 sequence is 12 residues long. Unmatched junction bases numbered 2, after V lost 3 bases and J lost 6 bases. From germline, CDR1 is SQVTM and CDR2 ANQGSEA. CDR3 sequence (DNA): TGCAGCGTTGAGGGGACAGGGGCCGAGCAGTACTTC. Translating gives CSVEGTGAEQYF.

The V and J genes are TRBV29-1 and TRBJ2-7; 7 nucleotides match TRBD1. This CDR3 spans 14 amino acids. V was pared by 6 bases and J by 2 bases, with 10 bases of the junction left unmatched. Germline V lookup: CDR1 SQVTM, CDR2 ANQGSEA. The CDR3 sequence: CSVASGTVPYEQYF. The DNA of the CDR3 is TGCAGCGTCGCTTCCGGGACAGTCCCCTACGAGCAGTACTTC.

This clone was counted only a few times. The chain carries TRBV5-1 and TRBJ1-4; D remains ambiguous. Trimming stripped 0 bases from V and 6 bases from J, with 6 bases between. CDR1 is SGHRS and CDR2 is YFSETQ in the germline V gene. The CDR3 length is 13 residues. CDR3 sequence reads: CASSLGDHEKLFF. The CDR3 DNA follows: TGCGCCAGCAGCTTGGGCGATCATGAAAAACTGTTTTTT.

V usage is TRBV28 and J usage is TRBJ1-1; D gene ambiguous. This CDR3 comprises 14 residues. V shed 8 bases and J shed 4 bases, with 17 bases lying between them. CDR1 and CDR2 from the germline V gene are MDHEN and SYDVKM. CDR3 in DNA: TGTGCCAGCTCCCAATACGGGGAACTCACTGAAGCTTTCTTT. Its protein is CASSQYGELTEAFF.

The V gene is TRBV30, the J gene TRBJ1-1; tentative D call: TRBD1 (5 bases). This CDR3 spans 14 amino acids. Germline values: CDR1 GTSNPN, CDR2 SVGIG (reference sequence). Trimming pared 4 bases from V and 0 bases from J, leaving 12 bases between. The CDR3 reads CAWNIGGVNTEAFF. The CDR3 DNA sequence: TGTGCCTGGAATATCGGGGGAGTGAACACTGAAGCTTTCTTT.

To note about this clone: This sample includes further DNA sequences coding for the same CDR3. The chain carries TRBV7-3 and TRBJ1-1, with D possibly being TRBD1 (5 bases). The CDR3 extends over 13 amino acids. Trimming stripped 4 bases from V and 1 base from J, with 7 bases between. Looked up from germline, CDR1 is SGHTA and CDR2 is FQGTGA. Here the CDR3 DNA reads TGTGCCAGCAGCTCCGACAGGAACACTGAAGCTTTCTTT. Protein sequence: CASSSDRNTEAFF.

The chain links TRBV27 to TRBJ1-5; 7 bases match TRBD1. This CDR3 region has 15 residues. Trimming removed 7 bases from V and 1 base from J; junction bases left unmatched: 7. Looked up from germline, CDR1 is MNHEY and CDR2 is SMNVEV (reference sequence). CDR3 sequence reads: CASKSGQISNQPQHF. For the CDR3, the DNA is TGTGCCAGCAAATCGGGACAGATAAGCAATCAGCCCCAGCATTTT.

The V and J genes are TRBV30 and TRBJ1-5; 8 bases fit TRBD1. Germline trimming cut 0 bases from V and 7 bases from J; bases unmatched to any gene: 11. Germline lookup yields CDR1 GTSNPN and CDR2 SVGIG (reference sequence). The CDR3 is 16 residues long. The CDR3 sequence: CAWSVLPGQGGQPQHF. The CDR3 DNA follows: TGTGCCTGGAGTGTTCTTCCCGGACAGGGCGGGCAGCCCCAGCATTTT. The full variable domain, in which reference TRBV30 and TRBJ1-5 provide the parts outside the CDR3, is SQTIHQWPATLVQPVGSPLSLECTVEGTSNPNLYWYRQAAGRGLQLLFYSVGIGQISSEVPQNLSASRPQDRQFILSSKKLLLSDSGFYLCAWSVLPGQGGQPQHFGDGTRLSIL.

A few counts support this clone. The J gene is TRBJ1-3, the V gene TRBV6-1; the match to TRBD1 covers 7 bases. Germline CDR1 MNHNS, CDR2 SASEGT. Trimming at V came to 0 bases and at J to 7 bases, leaving 6 bases not matched to a gene. The CDR3 totals 15 residues. The CDR3 spells CASSEAGTVHNTIYF. CDR3 nucleotides: TGTGCCAGCAGTGAAGCCGGGACAGTTCACAACACCATATATTTT.

The chain uses TRBV5-1 and TRBJ2-7; 8 bases agree with TRBD2. This CDR3 region has 11 residues. Per the germline V gene, CDR1 is SGHRS and CDR2 is YFSETQ. Losses at the gene ends were 7 bases for V and 4 bases for J; bases not matched to a gene: 1. CDR3 sequence (DNA): TGCGCCAGCCGACTAGCGTACGAGCAGTACTTC. Amino acids: CASRLAYEQYF. Supplemented by reference TRBV5-1 and TRBJ2-7, the full variable domain reads KAGVTQTPRYLIKTRGQQVTLSCSPISGHRSVSWYQQTPGQGLQFLFEYFSETQRNKGNFPGRFSGRQFSNSRSEMNVSTLELGDSALYLCASRLAYEQYFGPGTRLTVT.

This chain joins TRBV19 and TRBJ2-3; TRBD1 matches 7 bases. The germline CDR1 and CDR2 sequences are LNHDA and SQIVND (reference sequence). The CDR3 is 12 amino acids. J gave up 9 bases and V 3 bases, and 3 bases lay outside the gene matches. The CDR3 DNA reads TGTGCCAGTAGTATGCGACAGGGAACGCAGTATTTT. Amino acid sequence: CASSMRQGTQYF.

The chain is built from TRBV19 and TRBJ1-1, with D maybe TRBD1 (6 bases). This CDR3 is 12 amino acids long. Trimming removed 8 bases at V and 4 bases at J, with 11 bases between. Germline CDR1 reads LNHDA; CDR2 reads SQIVND (reference sequence). The chain's CDR3 is CASREGGTEAFF. CDR3 nucleotides: TGTGCCAGTCGAGAAGGGGGCACTGAAGCTTTCTTT.

This sequence joins TRBV5-1 and TRBJ1-2; the match to TRBD1 covers 7 bases. The V segment lost 3 bases and the J segment 8 bases; nucleotides outside the gene matches: 10. Germline assignment: CDR1 SGHRS and CDR2 YFSETQ. The CDR3 consists of 14 residues. The CDR3 spells CASSSGDSVGGYTF. CDR3 in DNA: TGCGCCAGCAGCTCGGGGGACAGCGTAGGAGGCTACACCTTC.

This chain links TRBV5-1 with TRBJ1-1; 8 bases map to TRBD1. From germline, CDR1 is SGHRS and CDR2 YFSETQ. V lost 4 bases to trimming and J lost 0 bases; unmatched junction nucleotides: 14. This CDR3 is 18 amino acids long. CDR3 sequence (DNA): TGCGCCAGCAGCCGTGGCGTCTTTACAGGGGGAATGAACACTGAAGCTTTCTTT. Protein sequence: CASSRGVFTGGMNTEAFF.

CDR3 amino acids: CASSQEGGLLTDTQYF. The DNA of the CDR3 is TGTGCCAGCAGCCAAGAGGGGGGACTTCTCACAGATACGCAGTATTTT. The rearrangement joins TRBV4-2 to TRBJ2-3; TRBD2 is a possible D gene (6 bases). The germline CDR1 and CDR2 sequences are LGHNA and YNFKEQ. The CDR3 contains 16 residues. Deletions cut 0 bases from V and 2 bases from J, with 12 bases between.

V gene TRBV10-3 combines with J gene TRBJ2-5, with a tentative D call TRBD2 (7 bases). Trimming took 3 bases from V and 5 from J, leaving 13 bases between them. Per germline, CDR1 ENHRY and CDR2 SYGVKD. The length of the CDR3 is 14 residues. The CDR3 nucleotides read TGTGCCATCAGTGAAGGGGGGGCCGGGGAGACCCAGTACTTC. The encoded protein is CAISEGGAGETQYF.

The genes are TRBV7-8 and TRBJ1-4; 10 nucleotides agree with TRBD1. The V gene end was trimmed by 1 base and the J gene end by 6 bases; junction bases not matched to a gene: 2. The CDR3 extends over 15 amino acids. Per germline, CDR1 SGHVS and CDR2 FQNEAQ. This CDR3 reads CASSLGGTGDEKLFF. The CDR3 coding sequence is TGTGCCAGCAGCTTAGGCGGGACAGGGGATGAAAAACTGTTTTTT.

The CDR3 spells CAWTSGAIQYF. In DNA, the CDR3 is TGTGCCTGGACCTCCGGTGCCATTCAGTACTTC. The rearrangement joins TRBV30 to TRBJ2-4; D call uncertain. The germline V and J ends were trimmed by 4 bases and 9 bases, with 10 bases remaining between them. The CDR3 is made up of 11 amino acids. Germline V CDR1 and CDR2: GTSNPN, SVGIG (reference sequence).

The chain employs TRBV10-1 and TRBJ1-4; weak D call: TRBD1 (6 bases). The CDR3 runs 14 residues. V was clipped by 3 bases and J by 8 bases, with 13 bases between them. The germline V gene has CDR1 WNHNN and CDR2 SYGVQD (reference sequence). CDR3 sequence (DNA): TGCGCCAGCAGTGAAGGGGGATTGGCAGAAAAACTGTTTTTT. As protein: CASSEGGLAEKLFF.

The CDR3 nucleotides are TGTGCCAGTAGTCCGACCTATGGGGGCAACTATGGCTACACCTTC. Translated, it gives CASSPTYGGNYGYTF. The V call is TRBV19, the J call TRBJ1-2; the D gene is possibly TRBD1 (6 bases). This CDR3 comprises 15 residues. With 5 bases removed from V and 2 bases from J, the gap between germline ends came to 15 bases. Germline loops: CDR1 LNHDA, CDR2 SQIVND (reference sequence).

This chain uses TRBV5-1 with TRBJ1-3; 8 nucleotides match TRBD1. The trim removed 10 bases at V and 5 bases at J, leaving 8 bases unmatched. There are 13 residues in the CDR3. CDR1 is SGHRS and CDR2 is YFSETQ in the germline V gene. The CDR3 protein is CAGQGARRNTIYF. The CDR3 DNA follows: TGCGCCGGCCAGGGGGCGCGGAGAAACACCATATATTTT.

V and J are TRBV4-3 and TRBJ2-7; 7 bases fit TRBD2. Germline CDR1 is LGHNA and CDR2 is YSLEER. The CDR3 has 19 amino acids. The V segment lost 1 base and the J segment 0 bases; nucleotides outside the gene matches: 15. The CDR3 sequence: CASSQGIAWREHPSYEQYF. The CDR3, as DNA: TGCGCCAGCAGCCAAGGGATAGCTTGGCGGGAGCACCCCTCCTACGAGCAGTACTTC.

The chain couples TRBV6-6 to TRBJ2-3; 7 nucleotides align to TRBD2. Per germline, CDR1 MNHNY and CDR2 SVGAGI (reference sequence). The CDR3 contains 15 residues. V lost 5 bases, J lost 4 bases, and 9 bases stayed unmatched. DNA of the CDR3: TGTGCCAGCAGTCGGGACTATCTCCAACCAGATACGCAGTATTTT. Protein: CASSRDYLQPDTQYF.